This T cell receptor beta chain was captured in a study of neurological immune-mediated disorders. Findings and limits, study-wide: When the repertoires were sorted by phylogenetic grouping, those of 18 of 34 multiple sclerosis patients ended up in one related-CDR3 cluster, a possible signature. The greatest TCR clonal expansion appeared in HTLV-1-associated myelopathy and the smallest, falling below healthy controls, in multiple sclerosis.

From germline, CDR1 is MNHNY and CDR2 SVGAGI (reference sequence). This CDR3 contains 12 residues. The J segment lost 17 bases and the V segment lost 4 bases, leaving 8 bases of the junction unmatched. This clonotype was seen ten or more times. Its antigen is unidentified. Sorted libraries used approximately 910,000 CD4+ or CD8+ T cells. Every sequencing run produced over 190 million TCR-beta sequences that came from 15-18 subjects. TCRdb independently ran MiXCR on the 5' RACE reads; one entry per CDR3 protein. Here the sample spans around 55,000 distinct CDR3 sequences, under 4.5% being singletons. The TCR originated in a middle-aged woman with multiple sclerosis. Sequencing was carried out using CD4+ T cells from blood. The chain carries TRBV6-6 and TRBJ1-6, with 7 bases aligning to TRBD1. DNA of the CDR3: TGTGCCAGCAGTTCTACAGGGGAGGGAATCCACTTT. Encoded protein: CASSSTGEGIHF.